The present T cell receptor (beta chain) was sequenced within a study of blood T cell repertoires in COVID-19. Repertoires were generated with immunoSEQ multiplex PCR, while TCRdb's copy carries only in-frame clones and drops some. This sample has 200,000 or so clones, with 70% to 90% found just once. This CDR3 has 15 residues. Germline-derived CDR1 and CDR2 are MDHEN and SYDVKM. V lost 7 bases and J lost 7, with 20 bases in between. The sequencing input was peripheral blood. The chain carries TRBV28 and TRBJ2-1; D uncertain. The sequence was collected from a man aged 50-60 years who had recovered from COVID-19. As DNA, the CDR3 is TGTGCCAGCACTGTCCACTCCCCTTTTCGGAATGAGCAGTTCTTC. This translates into CASTVHSPFRNEQFF. The full variable domain, its missing parts supplied by reference TRBV28 and TRBJ2-1, is DVKVTQSSRYLVKRTGEKVFLECVQDMDHENMFWYRQDPGLGLRLIYFSYDVKMKEKGDIPEGYSVSREKKERFSLILESASTNQTSMYLCASTVHSPFRNEQFFGPGTRLTVL.